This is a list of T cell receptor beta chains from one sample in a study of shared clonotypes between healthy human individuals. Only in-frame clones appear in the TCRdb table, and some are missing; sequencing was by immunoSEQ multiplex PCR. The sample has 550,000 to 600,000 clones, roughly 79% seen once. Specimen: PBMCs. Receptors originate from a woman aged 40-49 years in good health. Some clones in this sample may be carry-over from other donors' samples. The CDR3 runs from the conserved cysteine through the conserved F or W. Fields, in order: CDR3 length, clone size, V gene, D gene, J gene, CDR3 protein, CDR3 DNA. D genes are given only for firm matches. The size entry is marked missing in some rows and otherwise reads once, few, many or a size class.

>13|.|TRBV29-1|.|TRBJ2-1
CSVAYRDYNEQFF
TGCAGCGTTGCTTATCGGGACTACAATGAGCAGTTCTTC
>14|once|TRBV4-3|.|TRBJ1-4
CASSQGIPEEKLFF
TGCGCCAGCAGCCAAGGAATTCCGGAGGAAAAACTGTTTTTT
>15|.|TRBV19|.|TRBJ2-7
CASSPLGGPLYEQYF
TGTGCCAGTAGCCCCCTAGGGGGGCCCCTCTACGAGCAGTACTTC
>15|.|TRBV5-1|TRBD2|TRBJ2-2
CASSLVAGRAGELFF
TGCGCCAGCAGCTTGGTAGCGGGAAGGGCCGGGGAGCTGTTTTTT
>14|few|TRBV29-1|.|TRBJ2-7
CSVAGGQDSYEQYF
TGCAGCGTTGCGGGAGGACAGGACTCCTACGAGCAGTACTTC
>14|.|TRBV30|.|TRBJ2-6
CAWNIGGRANVLTF
TGTGCCTGGAACATCGGCGGGAGGGCCAACGTCCTGACTTTC
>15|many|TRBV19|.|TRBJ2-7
CASSIGGDTSYEQYF
TGTGCCAGTAGTATAGGAGGGGACACTTCCTACGAGCAGTACTTC
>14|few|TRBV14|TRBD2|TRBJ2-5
CASSLQTSGSAQYF
TGTGCCAGCAGCCTGCAGACTAGCGGGTCGGCCCAGTACTTC
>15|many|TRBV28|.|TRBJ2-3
CASSTRGRGRDTQYF
TGTGCCAGCAGTACCAGGGGCAGGGGGAGGGATACGCAGTATTTT
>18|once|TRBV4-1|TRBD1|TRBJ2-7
CASSQDTITGQVPYEQYF
TGCGCCAGCAGCCAAGATACTATTACGGGACAGGTCCCCTACGAGCAGTACTTC
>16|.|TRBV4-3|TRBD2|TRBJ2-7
CASSQFVGLAGAEQYF
TGCGCCAGCAGCCAATTTGTGGGACTAGCGGGGGCCGAGCAGTACTTC
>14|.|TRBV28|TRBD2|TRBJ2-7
CASSQLAGVYEQYF
TGTGCCAGCAGCCAACTAGCGGGAGTTTACGAGCAGTACTTC
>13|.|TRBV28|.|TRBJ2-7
CASSTGASYEQYF
TGTGCCAGCAGTACCGGCGCCTCCTACGAGCAGTACTTC
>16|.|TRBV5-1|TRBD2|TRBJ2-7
CASSLALAGNSYEQYF
TGCGCCAGCAGCTTGGCACTAGCGGGGAACTCCTACGAGCAGTACTTC
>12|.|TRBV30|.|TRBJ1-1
CAWGLGNTEAFF
TGTGCCTGGGGCCTCGGGAACACTGAAGCTTTCTTT
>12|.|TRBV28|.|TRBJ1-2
CASSFKGYGYTF
TGTGCCAGCAGTTTCAAGGGTTATGGCTACACCTTC
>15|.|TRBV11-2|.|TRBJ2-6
CASSYRGAGANVLTF
TGTGCCAGCAGCTATAGGGGGGCCGGGGCCAACGTCCTGACTTTC
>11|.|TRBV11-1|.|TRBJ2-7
CASSVSYEQYF
TGTGCCAGCAGCGTCTCCTACGAGCAGTACTTC
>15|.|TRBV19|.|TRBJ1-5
CASSIPGYSNQPQHF
TGTGCCAGTAGTATCCCCGGCTATAGCAATCAGCCCCAGCATTTT
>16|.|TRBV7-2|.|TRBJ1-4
CASSLIGGRFNEKLFF
TGTGCCAGCAGCTTAATTGGAGGGCGGTTTAATGAAAAACTGTTTTTT
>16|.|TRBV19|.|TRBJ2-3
CASSILRQRNTDTQYF
TGTGCCAGTAGTATCCTCCGACAGAGGAATACAGATACGCAGTATTTT
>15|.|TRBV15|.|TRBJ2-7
CATSRGIGLAHEQYF
TGTGCCACCAGCAGAGGGATCGGGCTAGCGCACGAGCAGTACTTC
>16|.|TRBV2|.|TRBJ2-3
CASNPSENSSTDTQYF
TGTGCCAGCAACCCAAGTGAGAATTCTAGCACAGATACGCAGTATTTT
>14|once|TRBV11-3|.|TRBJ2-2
CASSPDGGVGELFF
TGTGCCAGCAGCCCCGATGGGGGAGTCGGGGAGCTGTTTTTT
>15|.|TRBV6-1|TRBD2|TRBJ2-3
CASSERAGEPDTQYF
TGTGCCAGCAGTGAACGAGCGGGAGAGCCAGATACGCAGTATTTT
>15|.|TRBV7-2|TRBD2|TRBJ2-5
CTSSFTSGSGETQYF
TGTACCAGCAGCTTTACTAGCGGGAGTGGAGAGACCCAGTACTTC
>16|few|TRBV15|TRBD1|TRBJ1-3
CATSRDRGMSGNTIYF
TGTGCCACCAGCAGGGACAGGGGCATGAGTGGAAACACCATATATTTT
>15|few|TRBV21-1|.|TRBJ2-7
CASSKRTSRTYEQYF
TGTGCCAGCAGCAAGAGGACTAGCAGAACCTACGAGCAGTACTTC
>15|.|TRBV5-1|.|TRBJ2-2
CASSLDSSDTGELFF
TGCGCCAGCAGCTTAGATAGCTCCGACACCGGGGAGCTGTTTTTT
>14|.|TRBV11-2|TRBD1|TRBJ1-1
CASSSRTGNTEAFF
TGTGCCAGCAGCTCACGGACAGGGAACACTGAAGCTTTCTTT
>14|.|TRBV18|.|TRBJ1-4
CASSPGTSNEKLFF
TGTGCCAGCTCACCAGGGACATCTAATGAAAAACTGTTTTTT
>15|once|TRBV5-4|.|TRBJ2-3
CASSPGTASTDTQYF
TGTGCCAGCAGCCCTGGGACGGCTAGCACAGATACGCAGTATTTT
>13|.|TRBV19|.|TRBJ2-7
CASSIVGVGEQYF
TGTGCCAGTAGTATAGTTGGGGTCGGGGAGCAGTACTTC
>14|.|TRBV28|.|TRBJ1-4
CASTTVAGIEKLFF
TGTGCCAGCACCACCGTGGCGGGGATAGAAAAACTGTTTTTT
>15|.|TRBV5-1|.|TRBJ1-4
CASSLLSATNEKLFF
TGCGCCAGCAGCTTGCTGTCCGCAACTAATGAAAAACTGTTTTTT
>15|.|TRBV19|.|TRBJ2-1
CASSRGYLSYNEQFF
TGTGCCAGTAGTAGGGGGTACCTCTCCTACAATGAGCAGTTCTTC
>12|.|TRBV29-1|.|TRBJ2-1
CSVQREYNEQFF
TGCAGCGTCCAGAGAGAATACAATGAGCAGTTCTTC
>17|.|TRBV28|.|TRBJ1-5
CASRSSDGRWAGQPQHF
TGTGCCAGCAGGTCATCAGACGGACGGTGGGCGGGTCAGCCCCAGCATTTT
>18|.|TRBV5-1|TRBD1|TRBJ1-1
CASSLALGTGGPNTEAFF
TGCGCCAGCAGCTTGGCACTCGGGACAGGGGGACCGAACACTGAAGCTTTCTTT